Shown below are 26 T cell receptor beta chains from a single sample sequenced in a study of T cell clonality in common variable immunodeficiency. Study conclusions and caveats: Fewer deletions and N-nucleotide insertions were reportedly seen in common variable immunodeficiency TCR beta sequences.

Produced via immunoSEQ multiplex PCR; TCRdb's table is partial and in-frame only. The sample holds some 34,000 clones, and no clone turns up only once. These receptors lack a known antigen. Material: peripheral blood mononuclear cells. These receptors all come from a human donor with common variable immunodeficiency.

This clone has ten or more counts. Sequencing ends 3 residues short of the CDR3 end; the germline J gene provides the rest. The chain couples TRBV19 to TRBJ2-1; 7 bases fit TRBD2. The CDR3 covers 15 residues. Germline trimming cut 7 bases from V and 8 bases from J; bases unmatched to any gene: 14. Germline V gene sequence: CDR1 LNHDA, CDR2 SQIVND (reference sequence). CDR3: CASNSPSGRAYEQFF. CDR3 DNA (partial): TGTGCCAGTAACTCTCCCTCGGGGAGGGCCTATGAG. Complete variable domain (other parts from reference TRBV19 and TRBJ2-1): DGGITQSPKYLFRKEGQNVTLSCEQNLNHDAMYWYRQDPGQGLRLIYYSQIVNDFQKGDIAEGYSVSREKKESFPLTVTSAQKNPTAFYLCASNSPSGRAYEQFFGPGTRLTVL.

This clone is termed medium-sized (0.01 to 0.1%). The read halts 3 residues ahead of the CDR3 end, with the missing end drawn from the germline J gene. The chain combines TRBV29-1 with TRBJ2-3, with D uncertain. CDR1 SQVTM and CDR2 ANQGSEA come from the germline V gene. V lost 4 bases, J lost 6 bases, and 11 bases lay in between. The CDR3 runs 12 residues. The CDR3 loop is CSVALRSDTQYF. The DNA read from the CDR3 is TGCAGCGTTGCGTTAAGGTCCGATACG.

This clone was picked up many times. Here the CDR3 reads CSARPSGRVADTQYF. CDR3 bases read: TGCAGTGCTAGACCTAGCGGGAGAGTTGCAGATACG. The rearrangement uses TRBV20-1 and TRBJ2-3; TRBD2 aligns across 10 bases. The read ends 3 residues early relative to the CDR3; the germline J gene fills the gap. This CDR3 region has 15 residues. Germline lookup yields CDR1 DFQATT and CDR2 SNEGSKA (reference sequence). Losses at the gene ends were 2 bases for V and 4 bases for J; bases not matched to a gene: 6.

This clone rates as medium-sized. Read data end 3 residues before the CDR3 end; the end is taken from the germline J gene. V gene TRBV20-1 combines with J gene TRBJ2-1; 9 bases are a match to TRBD2. The CDR3 is 15 amino acids. The germline CDR1 and CDR2 sequences are DFQATT and SNEGSKA (reference sequence). The V segment lost 5 bases and the J segment 6 bases; nucleotides outside the gene matches: 11. The CDR3 sequence: CSAEAGSGSGNEQFF. The covered CDR3 bases are TGCAGTGCTGAAGCAGGTAGCGGGAGTGGCAATGAG.

This clone occurred a few times. The read stops 3 residues short of the end of the CDR3; the missing end is completed from the germline J gene. V is TRBV6-4 and J is TRBJ1-1; possibly TRBD1 for D (6 bases). Germline V gives CDR1 MRHNA, CDR2 SNTAGT. The CDR3 length is 11 residues. The sequenced part of the CDR3 DNA is TGTGCCAGCCGAACAGGGCGGGAA. Translation: CASRTGRE. In full, the CDR3 is CASRTGREAFF.

This clone was observed a few times. The sequence runs out 3 residues before the end of the CDR3; the remainder is reconstructed from the germline J gene. V and J are TRBV6-4 and TRBJ1-1; a weak D match, TRBD1 (5 bases). The germline V and J ends were trimmed by 6 bases and 1 base, with 15 bases remaining between them. The CDR3 contains 15 residues. Germline V gene lookup returns CDR1 MRHNA and CDR2 SNTAGT. The DNA read from the CDR3 is TGTGCCAGCAGGTCGGACTCCGGGGGGAACACTGAA. Translating gives CASRSDSGGNTE. The complete CDR3 sequence is CASRSDSGGNTEAFF.

A remark on this clone: The read halts 3 residues ahead of the CDR3 end, with the missing end drawn from the germline J gene. This chain uses TRBV19 with TRBJ2-3; 12 nucleotides match TRBD2. Germline loops: CDR1 LNHDA, CDR2 SQIVND (reference sequence). The CDR3 has 16 residues. V was clipped by 7 bases and J by 4 bases; unmatched bases: 9. CDR3 protein: CASKMTGTSGSDTQYF. CDR3 DNA, as far as it was read: TGTGCCAGTAAGATGACCGGGACTAGCGGGTCAGATACG.

In regard to this clone: The missing CDR3 end, 3 residues past where the read stops, is filled in from the germline J gene. The J gene is TRBJ2-1, the V gene TRBV18; 7 bases match TRBD2. From germline, CDR1 is KGHSH and CDR2 LQKENI. The CDR3 consists of 14 residues. With 1 base clipped from V and 6 bases from J, the junction kept 3 bases outside the gene matches. The CDR3 protein is CASSPRLAFNEQFF. CDR3 DNA (partial): TGTGCCAGCTCACCACGACTAGCATTCAATGAG.

This clone was recorded a few times. The read is 3 residues too short to cover the CDR3 end, so that end is filled in from the germline J gene. The genes are TRBV7-3 and TRBJ2-1, with 7 bases fitting TRBD2. CDR1 is SGHTA and CDR2 is FQGTGA in the germline V gene. The ends lost 5 bases at V and 6 bases at J; junction bases unmatched: 10. This CDR3 spans 15 amino acids. CDR3 amino acids: CASSPSSGAGNEQFF. The DNA read from the CDR3 is TGTGCCAGCAGCCCCTCTAGCGGAGCGGGCAATGAG.

In regard to this clone: Coverage ceases 3 residues before the CDR3 finishes, and the germline J gene fills in the end. Other DNA sequences in this specimen translate into the identical CDR3. This sequence joins TRBV7-9 and TRBJ1-4; 8 bases agree with TRBD1. There are 15 residues in the CDR3. CDR1 is SEHNR and CDR2 is FQNEAQ in the germline V gene (reference sequence). The J segment lost 6 bases and the V segment lost 6 bases, leaving 9 bases of the junction unmatched. CDR3 bases read: TGTGCCAGCAGTTATGACGGGACAGGAGATGAAAAA. Translating gives CASSYDGTGDEK. Given in full, the CDR3 is CASSYDGTGDEKLFF.

This clone came up many times. The read ends 3 residues shy of where the CDR3 ends; the end is completed using the germline J gene. This sequence joins TRBV19 and TRBJ1-4, with unresolved D. The CDR3 spans 16 residues. The germline V gene encodes CDR1 LNHDA and CDR2 SQIVND (reference sequence). V shed 8 bases and J shed 0 bases, with 16 bases lying between them. The CDR3 sequence is CASHGEGAATNEKLFF. The CDR3 DNA, read in part, is TGTGCCAGTCATGGTGAGGGTGCTGCAACTAATGAAAAA. Using reference TRBV19 and TRBJ1-4 for the parts outside the CDR3, the full variable domain is DGGITQSPKYLFRKEGQNVTLSCEQNLNHDAMYWYRQDPGQGLRLIYYSQIVNDFQKGDIAEGYSVSREKKESFPLTVTSAQKNPTAFYLCASHGEGAATNEKLFFGSGTQLSVL.

This clone was observed a few times. The read is 3 residues too short to cover the CDR3 end, so that end is filled in from the germline J gene. V usage is TRBV7-9 and J usage is TRBJ2-7; weak D call: TRBD2 (7 bases). V lost 5 bases to trimming and J lost 5 bases, with 19 bases between them. The CDR3 has 15 amino acids. Germline CDR1 reads SEHNR; CDR2 reads FQNEAQ (reference sequence). The CDR3: CASSPRRSGGHEQYF. The covered CDR3 bases are TGTGCCAGCAGCCCCCGAAGGTCGGGGGGCCACGAG.

This clone was seen more than once but under ten times. The read ends 3 residues before the CDR3 terminus; that terminus is restored from the germline J gene. This chain joins TRBV7-2 and TRBJ2-5; D may be TRBD1 (5 bases). Germline V gene sequence: CDR1 SGHTA, CDR2 FQGNSA. The V end lost 4 bases, the J end lost 1 base, and 13 bases lay between the germline ends. This CDR3 has 15 residues. The sequenced part of the CDR3 DNA is TGTGCCAGCAGCTACCTTGACAGTTCCCAAGAGACC. Amino acid sequence: CASSYLDSSQET. The whole CDR3 sequence reads CASSYLDSSQETQYF.

This clone appeared many times. Read sequence stops 3 residues before the CDR3 end, and the germline J gene provides the missing end. The rearrangement joins TRBV28 to TRBJ2-3; 10 bases agree with TRBD1. CDR3 length equals 17 residues. Germline CDR1 and CDR2: MDHEN and SYDVKM. V lost 5 bases and J lost 4; bases outside the gene matches: 12. The CDR3 sequence: CASSGPGQGLGSDTQYF. The part of the CDR3 DNA that was read is TGTGCCAGCAGTGGGCCGGGACAGGGGTTAGGGTCAGATACG.

This clone was seen a few times. The sequenced fragment ends 3 residues before the CDR3 boundary, so the rest is inferred from the germline J gene. J is TRBJ2-2 and V is TRBV7-9, with D uncertain. There are 14 residues in the CDR3. The V and J ends lost 5 bases and 0 bases respectively, with 7 bases between them. The V gene's germline CDR1 is SEHNR and CDR2 FQNEAQ (reference sequence). The CDR3 here is CASSLFANTGELFF. CDR3 DNA (partial): TGTGCCAGCAGCCTTTTCGCGAACACCGGGGAG. The full variable domain, its missing parts supplied by reference TRBV7-9 and TRBJ2-2, is DTGVSQNPRHKITKRGQNVTFRCDPISEHNRLYWYRQTLGQGPEFLTYFQNEAQLEKSRLLSDRFSAERPKGSFSTLEIQRTEQGDSAMYLCASSLFANTGELFFGEGSRLTVL.

In the case of this clone: The read ends 3 residues early relative to the CDR3; the germline J gene fills the gap. The gene calls are TRBV2 and TRBJ2-7; TRBD1 is a possible D gene (6 bases). The CDR3 spans 13 residues. Deletions cut 3 bases from V and 6 bases from J, with 12 bases between. Per germline, CDR1 SNHLY and CDR2 FYNNEI. The DNA read from the CDR3 is TGTGCCAGCAGTGACAGGGGATCAGGCGAG. It specifies CASSDRGSGE. From start to end, the CDR3 is CASSDRGSGEQYF. Variable domain in full (rest from reference TRBV2 and TRBJ2-7): EPEVTQTPSHQVTQMGQEVILRCVPISNHLYFYWYRQILGQKVEFLVSFYNNEISEKSEIFDDQFSVERPDGSNFTLKIRSTKLEDSAMYFCASSDRGSGEQYFGPGTRLTVT.

Remarks on this clone: The sequence runs out 3 residues before the end of the CDR3; the remainder is reconstructed from the germline J gene. The gene calls are TRBV7-9 and TRBJ2-7; 7 nucleotides align to TRBD1. The CDR3 contains 13 residues. V lost 5 bases to trimming and J lost 3 bases; unmatched junction nucleotides: 4. Germline V CDR1 and CDR2: SEHNR, FQNEAQ (reference sequence). CDR3 loop: CASSPGTDYEQYF. The DNA read from the CDR3 is TGTGCCAGCAGCCCCGGGACAGACTACGAG.

There are a few counts of this clone. Sequencing ends 3 residues short of the CDR3 end; the germline J gene provides the rest. The V gene is TRBV2, the J gene TRBJ1-2; 9 bases map to TRBD1. The CDR3 extends over 14 amino acids. The germline CDR1 and CDR2 sequences are SNHLY and FYNNEI. V lost 6 bases and J lost 7; bases outside the gene matches: 9. The sequenced part of the CDR3 DNA is TGTGCCAGCAGCGGGACAGGGTGGACCGGTGGC. Residues: CASSGTGWTGG. The whole CDR3 region reads CASSGTGWTGGYTF.

This clone has a handful of counts. The CDR3 end is not reached by the read, which stops 3 residues before it; the germline J gene fills it in. The chain couples TRBV20-1 to TRBJ2-7; the D gene is possibly TRBD1 (5 bases). This CDR3 spans 13 amino acids. Trimming stripped 5 bases from V and 5 bases from J, with 16 bases between. Germline loops: CDR1 DFQATT, CDR2 SNEGSKA (reference sequence). The CDR3 sequence is CSAETGNSDEQYF. The covered CDR3 bases are TGCAGTGCTGAAACAGGAAATTCAGACGAG.

A note on this clone: This likely came from a read error, as a far larger clone is one base away. Read coverage stops 3 residues before the CDR3 terminus; the germline J gene supplies the remainder. The rearrangement joins TRBV19 to TRBJ2-6; D may be TRBD1 (5 bases). Per germline, CDR1 LNHDA and CDR2 SQIVND (reference sequence). There are 13 residues in the CDR3. CDR3 DNA, as far as it was read: TGTGCCACTACGATCTCTGGGGCCACCGTC. Protein sequence: CATTISGATV. The whole CDR3 reads CATTISGATVLTF. The full variable domain, in which reference TRBV19 and TRBJ2-6 provide the parts outside the CDR3, is DGGITQSPKYLFRKEGQNVTLSCEQNLNHDAMYWYRQDPGQGLRLIYYSQIVNDFQKGDIAEGYSVSREKKESFPLTVTSAQKNPTAFYLCATTISGATVLTFGAGSRLTVL.

On this clone: With the read ending 3 residues before the CDR3 end, the germline J gene is used to fill in that end. The chain joins TRBV7-9 to TRBJ2-4; 8 positions agree with TRBD1. V shed 3 bases and J 3 bases; nucleotides not matched to a gene: 4. CDR1 and CDR2 (germline): SEHNR, FQNEAQ (reference sequence). This CDR3 is built from 15 residues. The covered CDR3 bases are TGTGCCAGCAGCTTGGTAGACAGGGGCAAAAACATT. This gives the protein CASSLVDRGKNI. The whole CDR3 protein reads CASSLVDRGKNIQYF.

In this sample, this clone is medium-sized (0.01 to 0.1%). Read data end 3 residues before the CDR3 end; the end is taken from the germline J gene. The rearrangement links TRBV28 to TRBJ1-2, with 9 bases aligning to TRBD1. The germline gives CDR1 MDHEN, CDR2 SYDVKM. The CDR3 sequence is 14 residues long. V shed 2 bases and J 7 bases; nucleotides not matched to a gene: 5. CDR3 DNA (partial): TGTGCCAGCAGTTTACCCGGGACAGGGTCTGGC. Protein sequence: CASSLPGTGSG. The whole CDR3 reads CASSLPGTGSGYTF.

In its sample, this clone was seen many times. The observed sequence ends 3 residues before the CDR3 terminus, with the missing tail filled in from the germline J gene. The chain carries TRBV29-1 and TRBJ1-1; D gene uncertain. This CDR3 spans 12 amino acids. Germline-derived CDR1 and CDR2 are SQVTM and ANQGSEA. V lost 7 bases and J lost 1, with 10 bases in between. Partial CDR3 DNA: TGCAGCGCCGGGTCCAGGAACACTGAA. It codes for CSAGSRNTE. The whole CDR3 protein is CSAGSRNTEAFF.

As to this clone: The read ends 3 residues early relative to the CDR3; the germline J gene fills the gap. This chain connects TRBV30 to TRBJ2-7; 7 nucleotides agree with TRBD1. CDR1 is GTSNPN and CDR2 is SVGIG in the germline V gene (reference sequence). The CDR3 length is 14 residues. Losses at the gene ends were 2 bases for V and 4 bases for J; bases not matched to a gene: 8. CDR3 bases read: TGTGCCTGGAGTCCCCGGACAGGCTTTTACGAG. Translating it yields CAWSPRTGFYE. The CDR3 as a whole reads CAWSPRTGFYEQYF.

In this sample, this clone turned up a few times. The CDR3 is cut off 3 residues early in the read; its end comes from the germline J gene. The rearrangement links TRBV30 to TRBJ2-1, with 7 bases lining up with TRBD1. This CDR3 has 14 residues. J lost 2 bases, V lost 8 bases, and 9 bases had no gene match. CDR1 and CDR2 (germline): GTSNPN, SVGIG (reference sequence). CDR3 sequence: CARSGTAAYNEQFF. CDR3 bases read: TGTGCCCGCTCCGGGACAGCAGCCTACAATGAG.

A note on this clone: The read gets to within 3 residues of the CDR3 end, and the germline J gene fills in the rest. The rearrangement links TRBV11-2 to TRBJ1-1, with a weak D call TRBD1 (5 bases). The length of the CDR3 is 15 residues. Germline V gives CDR1 SGHAT, CDR2 FQNNGV. The sequenced CDR3 bases are TGTGCCAGCAGCCCGGTGTTGGAGGGGATAGGGGAA. Protein sequence: CASSPVLEGIGE. The entire CDR3 is CASSPVLEGIGEAFF.